The 11 T cell receptor beta chains given below trace back to one sample, sequenced in a study of blood T cell repertoires in COVID-19. Some clones are missing from TCRdb's copy, which holds only in-frame ones; the method was immunoSEQ multiplex PCR. This table holds 88,000 or so clones, roughly 90% found once. Input material: peripheral blood. Receptors originate from a man aged 55 to 69 with acute or convalescent COVID-19.

This chain links TRBV13 with TRBJ2-3; 8 bases are a match to TRBD2. The CDR3 length is 16 residues. Germline CDR1 and CDR2: PRHDT and FYEKMQ (reference sequence). The V segment lost 5 bases and the J segment 2 bases; nucleotides outside the gene matches: 9. The CDR3 DNA follows: TGTGCCAGCAGCCCAAGGGCTAGCGGGCTCACAGATACGCAGTATTTT. Its translation: CASSPRASGLTDTQYF.

The CDR3 region has the DNA TGTGCCAGCTCACCCCCTACAGGGGAGCTACATGGCTACACCTTC. It encodes CASSPPTGELHGYTF. The chain is built from TRBV18 and TRBJ1-2; 7 bases align to TRBD1. CDR1 and CDR2 (germline): KGHSH, LQKENI. There are 15 residues in the CDR3. The trim removed 3 bases at V and 6 bases at J, leaving 10 bases unmatched.

This clone was counted between two and nine times. The genes are TRBV10-3 and TRBJ1-2; possible D gene TRBD1, 6 bases. The V end lost 7 bases, the J end lost 3 bases, and 21 bases lay between the germline ends. CDR1 and CDR2 (germline): ENHRY, SYGVKD. CDR3 length equals 16 residues. CDR3: CAINPQYRAVDYGYTF. CDR3 nucleotide sequence: TGTGCCATCAATCCCCAATACAGGGCTGTAGACTATGGCTACACCTTC.

The V call is TRBV3-1 (or the pseudogene TRBV3-2), the J call TRBJ1-1; 8 bases are shared with TRBD1. V trimming: 2 bases; J trimming: 5 bases; junction bases outside the gene matches: 7. Looked up from germline, CDR1 is LGHDT and CDR2 is YNNKEL (reference sequence). CDR3 length equals 15 residues. CDR3 loop: CASSQYLWTGTEAFF. The CDR3 DNA sequence: TGTGCCAGCAGCCAATATTTATGGACAGGGACTGAAGCTTTCTTT.

The V gene is TRBV30, the J gene TRBJ2-5; maybe TRBD2 (7 bases). The CDR3 is 14 amino acids. The V gene lost 2 bases and the J gene lost 5 bases, with 15 bases spanning the gap. Germline values: CDR1 GTSNPN, CDR2 SVGIG (reference sequence). The CDR3 here is CAWSLAGARETQYF. In DNA, the CDR3 is TGTGCCTGGAGTTTGGCGGGGGCGAGGGAGACCCAGTACTTC.

As DNA, the CDR3 is TGCAGCGTTGCCCCGGGACAGGGGGTCAATCAGCCCCAGCATTTT. Its translation: CSVAPGQGVNQPQHF. The V gene is TRBV29-1, the J gene TRBJ1-5; 11 positions agree with TRBD1. The CDR3 has 15 amino acids. Germline values: CDR1 SQVTM, CDR2 ANQGSEA. The ends lost 4 bases at V and 3 bases at J; junction bases unmatched: 5. Filled out from reference TRBV29-1 and TRBJ1-5, the complete variable domain reads SAVISQKPSRDICQRGTSLTIQCQVDSQVTMMFWYRQQPGQSLTLIATANQGSEATYESGFVIDKFPISRPNLTFSTLTVSNMSPEDSSIYLCSVAPGQGVNQPQHFGDGTRLSIL.

The CDR3 nucleotides are TGTGCCTGGTCCGACGACAGGGGGTACAATGAGCAGTTCTTC. Protein product: CAWSDDRGYNEQFF. The rearrangement uses TRBV30 and TRBJ2-1, with 9 bases fitting TRBD1. This CDR3 is 14 amino acids long. V dropped 5 bases and J dropped 4; count of bases not matched to a gene: 6. Germline CDR1 is GTSNPN and CDR2 is SVGIG (reference sequence).

This sequence joins TRBV7-2 and TRBJ1-2; D remains ambiguous. The CDR3 totals 13 residues. V was shortened by 3 bases and J by 5 bases, with 10 bases between the two germline ends. The germline CDR1 and CDR2 sequences are SGHTA and FQGNSA. CDR3 sequence (DNA): TGTGCCAGCAGCTTGAGGGCACCTTATGGCTACACCTTC. Its translation is CASSLRAPYGYTF.

The CDR3 sequence: CASSLLQAGGNTIYF. CDR3 DNA: TGTGCCAGCAGCTTGCTCCAGGCAGGCGGAAACACCATATATTTT. The J gene is TRBJ1-3, the V gene TRBV5-6; no firm D call. CDR1 is SGHDT, CDR2 YYEEEE, per germline. V was clipped by 1 base and J by 4 bases, with 12 bases between them. This CDR3 spans 15 amino acids. The variable domain in full, with the rest retrieved from reference TRBV5-6 and TRBJ1-3, is DAGVTQSPTHLIKTRGQQVTLRCSPKSGHDTVSWYQQALGQGPQFIFQYYEEEERQRGNFPDRFSGHQFPNYSSELNVNALLLGDSALYLCASSLLQAGGNTIYFGEGSWLTVV.

The chain is built from TRBV27 and TRBJ2-3; 7 bases are shared with TRBD2. Germline CDR1 and CDR2: MNHEY and SMNVEV (reference sequence). J gave up 8 bases and V 4 bases, and 9 bases lay outside the gene matches. This CDR3 has 14 amino acids. In DNA, the CDR3 is TGTGCCAGCAGTTCGACGGGACCTAGCGGTACGCAGTATTTT. Translating it yields CASSSTGPSGTQYF.

The sample holds one count of this clone. The chain recombines TRBV24-1 with TRBJ1-5; 12 positions agree with TRBD1. The CDR3 sequence is 15 residues long. From germline, CDR1 is KGHDR and CDR2 SFDVKD. V was pared by 4 bases and J by 6 bases, with 3 bases of the junction left unmatched. The CDR3 nucleotides read TGTGCCACCAGTGACGGGACAGGGGGCTTTCAGCCCCAGCATTTT. This sequence encodes CATSDGTGGFQPQHF.